The 3 T cell receptor beta chains presented below share a single source sample, sequenced in a study of CD8 T cells in ankylosing spondylitis. TCRdb processed the 5' RACE reads anew with MiXCR; each CDR3 protein has one entry. The table records approximately 130,000 distinct CDR3 sequences, 11% of them present only once. What was sequenced was blood, either unsorted or a sorted T cell fraction (not recorded which). The receptors here all came from a female donor with ankylosing spondylitis or in good health (not recorded which).

This clonotype was observed at least ten times. The chain joins TRBV5-1 to TRBJ2-6, with D unclear. Germline V lookup: CDR1 SGHRS, CDR2 YFSETQ. This CDR3 region has 11 residues. Trimming shortened V by 1 base and J by 11 bases, and 4 bases separated the two germline ends. The CDR3 region is CASSLQDVLTF. The CDR3 coding sequence is TGCGCCAGCAGCTTGCAGGACGTCCTGACTTTC.

DNA of the CDR3: TGCGCCAGCAGCTTGGCCCAACAGGGGATGGATGGCTACACCTTC. As protein: CASSLAQQGMDGYTF. The rearrangement uses TRBV5-1 and TRBJ1-2, with 7 bases that match TRBD1. Germline loops: CDR1 SGHRS, CDR2 YFSETQ. CDR3 length equals 15 residues. J lost 6 bases, V lost 0 bases, and 8 bases had no gene match. The variable domain in full, completed from reference TRBV5-1 and TRBJ1-2, reads KAGVTQTPRYLIKTRGQQVTLSCSPISGHRSVSWYQQTPGQGLQFLFEYFSETQRNKGNFPGRFSGRQFSNSRSEMNVSTLELGDSALYLCASSLAQQGMDGYTFGSGTRLTVV.

This clonotype was seen ten or more times. The V and J genes are TRBV27 and TRBJ2-1, with TRBD2 matching 8 bases. CDR1 is MNHEY and CDR2 is SMNVEV in the germline V gene (reference sequence). J lost 4 bases, V lost 6 bases, and 5 bases had no gene match. CDR3 length equals 14 residues. CDR3 protein: CASSSGSQYNEQFF. The CDR3 region has the DNA TGTGCCAGCAGCAGCGGGAGTCAATACAATGAGCAGTTCTTC.